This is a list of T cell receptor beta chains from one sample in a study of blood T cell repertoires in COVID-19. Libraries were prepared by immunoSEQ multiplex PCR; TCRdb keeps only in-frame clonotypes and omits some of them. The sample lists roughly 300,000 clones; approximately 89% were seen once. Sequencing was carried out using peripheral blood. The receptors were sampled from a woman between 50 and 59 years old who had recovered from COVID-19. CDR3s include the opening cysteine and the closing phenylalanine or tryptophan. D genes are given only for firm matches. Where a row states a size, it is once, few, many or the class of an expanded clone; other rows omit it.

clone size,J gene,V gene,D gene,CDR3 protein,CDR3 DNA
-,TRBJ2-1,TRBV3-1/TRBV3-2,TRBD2,CASSSLASPRYNEQFF,TGTGCCAGCAGCTCACTAGCGTCCCCTAGGTACAATGAGCAGTTCTTC
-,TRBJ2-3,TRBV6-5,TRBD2,CASSHRGDSTDTQYF,TGTGCCAGCAGTCATCGGGGGGATAGCACAGATACGCAGTATTTT
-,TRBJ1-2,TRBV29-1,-,CSVEVARGGYTF,TGCAGCGTTGAAGTGGCGCGCGGAGGCTACACCTTC
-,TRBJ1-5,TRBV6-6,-,CASSYSAGWDQPQHF,TGTGCCAGCAGTTACTCGGCAGGTTGGGATCAGCCCCAGCATTTT
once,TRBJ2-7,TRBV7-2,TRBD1,CASSRDRGSYEQYF,TGTGCCAGCAGCCGGGACAGGGGTTCCTACGAGCAGTACTTC
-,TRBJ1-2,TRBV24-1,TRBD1,CATSDSSLQGAQGYTF,TGTGCCACCAGTGATTCGTCTTTACAGGGGGCTCAGGGCTACACCTTC
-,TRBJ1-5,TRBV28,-,CASSFSGQPQHF,TGTGCCAGCAGTTTCTCAGGTCAGCCCCAGCATTTT
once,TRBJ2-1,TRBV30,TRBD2,CAWRVSGRNEQFF,TGTGCCTGGAGGGTTAGCGGGAGGAATGAGCAGTTCTTC
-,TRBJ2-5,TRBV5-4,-,CASSPGLSPETQYF,TGTGCCAGCAGCCCGGGACTTTCTCCAGAGACCCAGTACTTC
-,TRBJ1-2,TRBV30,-,CAWDNVGAWRGYTF,TGTGCCTGGGACAATGTAGGGGCATGGCGGGGCTACACCTTC
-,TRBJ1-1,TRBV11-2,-,CASSLDPGDTEAFF,TGTGCCAGCAGCTTAGATCCGGGGGACACTGAAGCTTTCTTT
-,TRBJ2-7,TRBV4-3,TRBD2,CASSQERRGGYEQYF,TGCGCCAGCAGCCAAGAACGGCGGGGGGGATACGAGCAGTACTTC
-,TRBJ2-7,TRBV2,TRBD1,CASSEDRGDEQYF,TGTGCCAGCAGTGAAGACAGGGGCGACGAGCAGTACTTC
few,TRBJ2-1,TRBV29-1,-,CSVVGGRSSPFF,TGCAGCGTTGTGGGAGGTCGGAGTAGTCCGTTCTTC
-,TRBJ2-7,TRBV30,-,CAWAPAEYEQYF,TGTGCCTGGGCACCCGCGGAATACGAGCAGTACTTC
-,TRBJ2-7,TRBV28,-,CASYLRGASYEQYF,TGTGCCAGCTACCTCCGGGGTGCCTCCTACGAGCAGTACTTC
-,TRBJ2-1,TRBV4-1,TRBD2,CASSLQPGLAESREQFF,TGCGCCAGCAGCCTCCAACCGGGACTAGCGGAGTCTCGAGAGCAGTTCTTC
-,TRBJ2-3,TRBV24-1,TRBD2,CATSPRRGGSSTDTQYF,TGTGCCACCAGTCCGAGGCGGGGGGGTTCTAGCACAGATACGCAGTATTTT
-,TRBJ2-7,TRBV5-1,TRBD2,CASSPSTSVVAYEQYF,TGCGCCAGCAGCCCCTCGACTAGCGTGGTAGCCTACGAGCAGTACTTC
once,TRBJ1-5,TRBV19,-,CASRSRADSQPQHF,TGTGCCAGTAGATCCCGCGCGGACAGTCAGCCCCAGCATTTT
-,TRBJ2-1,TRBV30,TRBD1,CAWSWDSDNEQFF,TGTGCCTGGAGTTGGGACAGCGACAATGAGCAGTTCTTC
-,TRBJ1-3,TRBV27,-,CASSPDGGSLSGNTIYF,TGTGCCAGCAGCCCCGATGGGGGCTCGCTCTCTGGAAACACCATATATTTT
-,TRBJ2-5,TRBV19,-,CASSIPGLSGETQYF,TGTGCCAGTAGTATCCCGGGACTCTCGGGAGAGACCCAGTACTTC
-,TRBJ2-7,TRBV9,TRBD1,CASSAQGDRAGEQYF,TGTGCCAGCAGCGCCCAGGGGGACAGGGCGGGCGAGCAGTACTTC
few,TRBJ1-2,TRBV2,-,CASSEATGTYTF,TGTGCCAGCAGTGAAGCGACAGGTACCTACACCTTC
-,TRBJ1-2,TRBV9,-,CASSVDGSGSYTF,TGTGCCAGCAGCGTAGATGGGAGCGGGAGCTACACCTTC
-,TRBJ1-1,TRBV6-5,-,CASSPPGGRTEAFF,TGTGCCAGCAGTCCCCCCGGGGGGAGGACTGAAGCTTTCTTT
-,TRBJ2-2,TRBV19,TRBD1,CASSTGDRGGGELFF,TGTGCCAGTAGTACCGGGGACAGGGGTGGCGGGGAGCTGTTTTTT
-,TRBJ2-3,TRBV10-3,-,CATATGGIADTQYF,TGTGCCACCGCGACAGGCGGAATAGCAGATACGCAGTATTTT
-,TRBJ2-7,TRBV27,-,CASSLRGRAGPYEQYF,TGTGCCAGCAGTTTACGGGGAAGGGCCGGCCCCTACGAGCAGTACTTC
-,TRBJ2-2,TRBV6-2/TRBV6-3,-,CASSYNTNTGELFF,TGTGCCAGCAGTTACAATACGAACACCGGGGAGCTGTTTTTT
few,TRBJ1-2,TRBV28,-,CASSLLGGYGYTF,TGTGCCAGCAGTTTATTGGGGGGGTATGGCTACACCTTC
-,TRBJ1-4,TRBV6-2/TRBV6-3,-,CASSVTRPTNEKLFF,TGTGCCAGCAGTGTGACACGACCAACTAATGAAAAACTGTTTTTT
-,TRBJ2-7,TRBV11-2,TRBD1,CASSAGTGDYEQYF,TGTGCCAGCAGCGCCGGGACAGGGGACTACGAGCAGTACTTC
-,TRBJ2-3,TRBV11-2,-,CASSLRPQGGPNTQYF,TGTGCCAGCAGCTTACGACCTCAGGGGGGCCCGAATACGCAGTATTTT
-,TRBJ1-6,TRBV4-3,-,CASSQEPTGSTYNSPLHF,TGCGCCAGCAGCCAAGAGCCTACAGGGAGCACCTATAATTCACCCCTCCACTTT
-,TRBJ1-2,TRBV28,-,CASRAYGYTF,TGTGCCAGCAGGGCCTATGGCTACACCTTC
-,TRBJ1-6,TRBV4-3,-,CASSQNPGQNSPLHF,TGCGCCAGCAGCCAAAACCCAGGGCAAAATTCACCCCTCCACTTT
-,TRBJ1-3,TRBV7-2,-,CASSPPRDTIYF,TGTGCCAGCAGCCCTCCCCGGGACACCATATATTTT
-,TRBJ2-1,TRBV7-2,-,CASTWTALNEQFF,TGTGCCAGCACATGGACAGCCCTCAATGAGCAGTTCTTC
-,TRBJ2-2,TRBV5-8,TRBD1,CASSKGQGATGELFF,TGTGCCAGCAGCAAGGGACAGGGGGCTACCGGGGAGCTGTTTTTT
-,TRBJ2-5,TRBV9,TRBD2,CASSPWASGDRETQYF,TGTGCCAGCAGCCCCTGGGCTAGCGGGGATCGGGAGACCCAGTACTTC
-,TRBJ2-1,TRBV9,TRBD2,CASSVYAGVPEQFF,TGTGCCAGCAGCGTATATGCGGGAGTCCCTGAGCAGTTCTTC
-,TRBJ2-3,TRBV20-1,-,CSAYHSDTQYF,TGCAGTGCCTACCACTCCGATACGCAGTATTTT
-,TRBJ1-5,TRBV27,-,CASSLGRGPNQPQHF,TGTGCCAGCAGTTTGGGCAGGGGCCCTAATCAGCCCCAGCATTTT
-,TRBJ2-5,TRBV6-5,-,CASSYSLPGVVETQYF,TGTGCCAGCAGTTACTCGTTACCGGGAGTGGTTGAGACCCAGTACTTC
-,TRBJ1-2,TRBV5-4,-,CASSPNRDGYTF,TGTGCCAGCAGCCCCAACAGGGATGGCTACACCTTC
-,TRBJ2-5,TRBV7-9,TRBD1,CASSHWTGQETQYF,TGTGCCAGCAGCCATTGGACAGGGCAAGAGACCCAGTACTTC
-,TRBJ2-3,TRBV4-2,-,CASSQDHYIVAKSPSTDTQYF,TGTGCCAGCAGCCAAGATCACTACATCGTCGCGAAAAGTCCAAGCACAGATACGCAGTATTTT
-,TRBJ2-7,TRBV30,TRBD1,CAWSSGQGAGEQYF,TGTGCCTGGAGCTCGGGACAGGGAGCTGGGGAGCAGTACTTC
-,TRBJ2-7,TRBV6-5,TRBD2,CATQLAGISYEQYF,TGTGCCACCCAACTAGCGGGGATCTCCTACGAGCAGTACTTC
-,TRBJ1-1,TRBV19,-,CASTNLQGGTEAFF,TGTGCCAGTACGAACTTACAGGGTGGAACTGAAGCTTTCTTT
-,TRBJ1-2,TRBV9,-,CASSAQGSPNYGYTF,TGTGCCAGCAGCGCCCAGGGGTCGCCTAACTATGGCTACACCTTC
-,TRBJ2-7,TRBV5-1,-,CASSFDINYEQYF,TGCGCCAGCAGCTTTGACATTAACTACGAGCAGTACTTC
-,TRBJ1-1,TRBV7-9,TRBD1,CASSSQGAYIMNTEAFF,TGTGCCAGCAGCTCCCAGGGGGCCTACATCATGAACACTGAAGCTTTCTTT